This TCR beta chain was recovered during a study of naive CD8 T cells in extremely preterm neonates. In the study overall: Adult ages are 25-50 years in the abstract, 20-50 in methods. The study, taken as a whole, reports: Preterm CDR3s were shorter than older groups', with fewer N additions and less trimming.

The method was immunoSEQ multiplex PCR; TCRdb's version includes in-frame clones alone and lacks a portion of them. The repertoire consists of thousands of clones, with around 97% occurring once and the leading ten covering roughly 8.6%. The sample holds sorted live naive CD8+ CD45RA+CCR7+ T cells. Turning to this clone: The antigen remains unidentified.

Deletions cut 0 bases from V and 8 bases from J, with 4 bases between. Germline-derived CDR1 and CDR2 are SNHLY and FYNNEI. This CDR3 is 12 amino acids long. The TCR sequence derives from a human donor in good health. The rearrangement joins TRBV2 to TRBJ2-2; D not resolved. The source material was naive CD8+ T cells from blood. The CDR3, as DNA: TGTGCCAGCAGTGAAGCGCGGGGGGAGCTGTTTTTT. Translation: CASSEARGELFF.